Included here is one T cell receptor (beta chain) sequence, with context. Antigen: not known. V was shortened by 4 bases and J by 2 bases, with 13 bases between the two germline ends. Germline V CDR1 and CDR2: SGHRS, YFSETQ. This CDR3 comprises 14 residues. TCRdb analysed the 5' RACE reads with MiXCR anew, one entry per CDR3 protein. The sample lists 700,000 to 1,000,000 distinct CDR3 sequences; about 11% were seen once. This specimen comes from a study of CD8 T cells in ankylosing spondylitis. Regarding the study as a whole: Certain motif variants had earlier appeared in reactive arthritis synovial fluid and blood. In ankylosing spondylitis blood, a motif of 7 to 9 highly homologous TCR beta variants appeared characteristic.

J is TRBJ2-7 and V is TRBV5-1; possibly TRBD2 for D (6 bases). Source material: blood, either unsorted or a sorted T cell fraction (not recorded which). The sequence derives from a male donor with ankylosing spondylitis. CDR3 sequence reads: CASSNTSPTYEQYF. CDR3 sequence (DNA): TGCGCCAGCAGCAATACTAGCCCGACCTACGAGCAGTACTTC.